The 17 T cell receptor beta chains reported below all come from one sample, sequenced in a study of blood T cell repertoires in COVID-19. The repertoire was sequenced with immunoSEQ multiplex PCR; TCRdb's copy has only in-frame clones and lacks some. Found here are about 100,000 clones, roughly 79% of them singletons; the top ten hold roughly 31%. The specimen sequenced was peripheral blood. These receptors all stem from a man aged 65 to 79 with active or convalescent COVID-19.

The chain has TRBV30 and TRBJ2-2; 7 nucleotides match TRBD2. Germline CDR1 is GTSNPN and CDR2 is SVGIG (reference sequence). J gave up 4 bases and V 3 bases, and 5 bases lay outside the gene matches. The CDR3 totals 14 residues. The CDR3, as DNA: TGTGCCTGGAGCCGACTAGCAACCACCGGGGAGCTGTTTTTT. As protein: CAWSRLATTGELFF.

The V gene is TRBV11-2, the J gene TRBJ1-1; D gene uncertain. V lost 1 base and J lost 8, with 11 bases in between. Germline loops: CDR1 SGHAT, CDR2 FQNNGV. This CDR3 has 13 amino acids. The CDR3 coding sequence is TGTGCCAGCAGCTTAGGGGGAGGGCAAGAAGCTTTCTTT. Its translation: CASSLGGGQEAFF.

This clone was seen only once. The chain employs TRBV18 and TRBJ2-5; weak D call: TRBD1 (5 bases). The CDR3 covers 13 residues. In germline, CDR1 is KGHSH, CDR2 LQKENI. Trimming took 3 bases from V and 2 from J, leaving 7 bases between them. CDR3 sequence reads: CASSPTAQETQYF. The CDR3, as DNA: TGTGCCAGCTCACCGACAGCTCAAGAGACCCAGTACTTC.

This clone was detected only once. The V call is TRBV19, the J call TRBJ2-1, with D possibly being TRBD2 (6 bases). V lost 5 bases to trimming and J lost 7 bases, with 12 bases between them. This CDR3 region has 13 residues. The germline gives CDR1 LNHDA, CDR2 SQIVND (reference sequence). CDR3 sequence: CASSGAGFNEQFF. For the CDR3, the DNA is TGTGCCAGTAGTGGGGCGGGATTTAATGAGCAGTTCTTC.

This rearrangement joins TRBV6-6 to TRBJ1-5, with TRBD1 identical over 8 bases. The V and J ends lost 5 bases and 2 bases, in that order; junction bases with no gene match: 5. The CDR3 consists of 15 residues. Germline CDR1 MNHNY, CDR2 SVGAGI (reference sequence). The CDR3 nucleotides are TGTGCCAGCAGTCCAGGGGGCGCGGGCAATCAGCCCCAGCATTTT. Its protein is CASSPGGAGNQPQHF.

The rearrangement links TRBV29-1 to TRBJ2-3; 16 bases are shared with TRBD2. The CDR3 is made up of 16 amino acids. With 3 bases clipped from V and 2 bases from J, the junction kept 2 bases outside the gene matches. Germline V lookup: CDR1 SQVTM, CDR2 ANQGSEA. DNA of the CDR3: TGCAGCGTTGATGGGACTAGCGGGGGGGCCACAGATACGCAGTATTTT. Residues: CSVDGTSGGATDTQYF.

V is TRBV20-1 and J is TRBJ2-7, with 10 positions matching TRBD2. CDR1 is DFQATT and CDR2 is SNEGSKA in the germline V gene (reference sequence). Trimming cost V 6 bases and J 5 bases; bases outside gene matches: 19. CDR3 size: 17 residues. DNA for the CDR3: TGCAGTGCGAGTCCCTCCGCGATGCTAGCGGGAGCGGACGAGCAGTACTTC. Translating it yields CSASPSAMLAGADEQYF.

This clone was detected only a few times. In nucleotides, the CDR3 is TGTGCCACCAGTGATCAGGTGAACACCGGGGAGCTGTTTTTT. It translates to CATSDQVNTGELFF. This rearrangement joins TRBV24-1 to TRBJ2-2; D ambiguous. This CDR3 region has 14 residues. Germline CDR1 KGHDR, CDR2 SFDVKD. Trimming cost V 3 bases and J 1 base, with 5 bases left between them.

V usage is TRBV19 and J usage is TRBJ2-7; a weak D match, TRBD2 (7 bases). Trimming removed 3 bases from V and 6 bases from J, with 21 bases in between. Germline V gene sequence: CDR1 LNHDA, CDR2 SQIVND (reference sequence). CDR3 length: 16 amino acids. For the CDR3, the DNA is TGTGCCAGTAGTATGATAGGGGGGGGGACGGTTGCCGAGCAGTACTTC. It specifies CASSMIGGGTVAEQYF.

The gene calls are TRBV7-2 and TRBJ1-5, with D maybe TRBD1 (5 bases). The ends were cut back, 4 bases at V and 7 bases at J, with 11 bases in the middle. The CDR3 spans 13 residues. CDR1 is SGHTA and CDR2 is FQGNSA in the germline V gene. The CDR3 DNA sequence: TGTGCCAGCAGCTGGGGGGGGGAACAGCCCCAGCATTTT. Its translation is CASSWGGEQPQHF. Drawing the rest from reference TRBV7-2 and TRBJ1-5, the complete variable domain is GAGVSQSPSNKVTEKGKDVELRCDPISGHTALYWYRQSLGQGLEFLIYFQGNSAPDKSGLPSDRFSAERTGGSVSTLTIQRTQQEDSAVYLCASSWGGEQPQHFGDGTRLSIL.

This chain's CDR3 is CASSQSEWGGRSYNEQFF. The CDR3 DNA reads as TGCGCCAGCAGCCAGTCGGAATGGGGGGGTCGTTCCTACAATGAGCAGTTCTTC. The chain recombines TRBV4-3 with TRBJ2-1; 7 positions agree with TRBD2. V shed 3 bases and J 1 base; nucleotides not matched to a gene: 12. This CDR3 has 18 residues. Per germline, CDR1 LGHNA and CDR2 YSLEER.

The rearrangement links TRBV5-1 to TRBJ2-7; 7 positions agree with TRBD1. Unmatched junction bases numbered 11, after V lost 4 bases and J lost 4 bases. The V gene's germline CDR1 is SGHRS and CDR2 YFSETQ. The CDR3 sequence is 15 residues long. This chain's CDR3 is CASSQATGLVYEQYF. The CDR3 DNA is TGCGCCAGCAGCCAGGCGACAGGGTTAGTATACGAGCAGTACTTC. Full variable domain (outside the CDR3, taken from reference TRBV5-1 and TRBJ2-7): KAGVTQTPRYLIKTRGQQVTLSCSPISGHRSVSWYQQTPGQGLQFLFEYFSETQRNKGNFPGRFSGRQFSNSRSEMNVSTLELGDSALYLCASSQATGLVYEQYFGPGTRLTVT.

The chain has TRBV7-9 and TRBJ2-6; no firm D call. The CDR3 is 16 amino acids. Deletions cut 2 bases from V and 0 bases from J, with 8 bases between. Germline assignment: CDR1 SEHNR and CDR2 FQNEAQ (reference sequence). The chain's CDR3 is CASSLFSYSGANVLTF. The DNA for the CDR3 is TGTGCCAGCAGCTTATTCTCTTACTCTGGGGCCAACGTCCTGACTTTC.

This chain connects TRBV14 to TRBJ2-5; 9 nucleotides agree with TRBD1. In germline, CDR1 is SGHDN, CDR2 FVKESK. The CDR3 runs 17 residues. V lost 4 bases to trimming and J lost 5 bases; unmatched junction nucleotides: 14. CDR3 in DNA: TGTGCCAGCAGCCTTTGGACAGGGGATATCGGGGTGGAGACCCAGTACTTC. The encoded protein is CASSLWTGDIGVETQYF.

V and J are TRBV5-1 and TRBJ1-5; D perhaps matches TRBD1 (5 bases). Per the germline V gene, CDR1 is SGHRS and CDR2 is YFSETQ. The V and J ends lost 5 bases and 0 bases respectively, with 12 bases between them. This CDR3 region has 15 residues. The DNA of the CDR3 is TGCGCCAGCAGTTGGGGCTCGGGTAGCAATCAGCCCCAGCATTTT. This translates into CASSWGSGSNQPQHF. Based on the CDR3 plus reference TRBV5-1 and TRBJ1-5, the full variable domain is KAGVTQTPRYLIKTRGQQVTLSCSPISGHRSVSWYQQTPGQGLQFLFEYFSETQRNKGNFPGRFSGRQFSNSRSEMNVSTLELGDSALYLCASSWGSGSNQPQHFGDGTRLSIL.

The chain is built from TRBV7-2 and TRBJ1-1, with D perhaps TRBD1 (6 bases). The V end lost 1 base, the J end lost 6 bases, and 9 bases lay between the germline ends. Germline V CDR1 and CDR2: SGHTA, FQGNSA. This CDR3 is built from 13 residues. The CDR3 DNA reads TGTGCCAGCAGCTTAGATAGGGGGTCTGAAGCTTTCTTT. Residues: CASSLDRGSEAFF.

This clone has just one count. The chain has TRBV4-1 and TRBJ1-4, with TRBD1 matching over 7 bases. This CDR3 contains 15 residues. V gave up 1 base and J gave up 4 bases; unmatched junction bases: 3. The germline V gene encodes CDR1 MGHRA and CDR2 YSYEKL. CDR3 in amino acids: CASSQGGTDNEKLFF. In DNA form, the CDR3 reads TGCGCCAGCAGCCAAGGCGGGACAGATAATGAAAAACTGTTTTTT.